This entry describes one T cell receptor (beta chain). The record originates from a study of OX40 agonist ivuxolimab in advanced cancers. Measured with immunoSEQ multiplex PCR; TCRdb has only the in-frame clones, and not every one. This sample has tens of thousands of clones, with roughly 87% found just once. No patient had autoimmune disease or received systemic immunosuppression. V shed 1 base, J shed 7 bases, and the junction held 4 bases outside the gene matches. The CDR3 has 15 residues. Germline V gene sequence: CDR1 SGHVS, CDR2 FNYEAQ. The sample consisted of CD4+ or CD8+ T cells sorted from blood, taken in a trial of the OX40 agonist ivuxolimab. The rearrangement links TRBV7-6 to TRBJ2-1; 10 bases map to TRBD2. The source is an adult with an advanced solid tumor such as melanoma, head and neck, liver or kidney cancer. The CDR3 sequence is CASSLVTSGKNEQFF. The CDR3 DNA is TGTGCCAGCAGCTTAGTCACTAGCGGGAAGAATGAGCAGTTCTTC.